These 17 T cell receptor beta chains came from one sample sequenced in a study of shared clonotypes between healthy human individuals. Profiling relied on immunoSEQ multiplex PCR, and the TCRdb table lists in-frame clones only, not all of them. Among more than 2,000,000 clones listed, more than 90% were seen once. Sample: naive CD4+ T cells sorted from blood. Subset described: CD45RA+ positively selected. All receptors come from a man between 18 and 35 years old in good health.

Regarding this clone: At the DNA level, this CDR3 is encoded by other sequences in the same sample as well. The CDR3 bases are TGCGCCAGCAGCGCGGGACAGGGAACAGATACGCAGTATTTT. Amino acid sequence: CASSAGQGTDTQYF. The chain joins TRBV5-1 to TRBJ2-3, with 9 bases that match TRBD1. There are 14 residues in the CDR3. Germline CDR1 SGHRS, CDR2 YFSETQ. V lost 4 bases, J lost 3 bases, and 3 bases stayed unmatched.

J is TRBJ1-6 and V is TRBV9, with 8 bases that match TRBD1. With 3 bases clipped from V and 7 bases from J, the junction kept 15 bases outside the gene matches. The germline V gene encodes CDR1 SGDLS and CDR2 YYNGEE. The CDR3 is 18 amino acids. The CDR3 protein is CASSGSFTGGVRNSPLHF. The CDR3 coding sequence is TGTGCCAGCAGCGGCTCCTTTACAGGGGGTGTCAGAAATTCACCCCTCCACTTT.

The chain has TRBV14 and TRBJ1-1; unclear D gene. V was shortened by 5 bases and J by 4 bases, with 14 bases between the two germline ends. The CDR3 extends over 14 amino acids. Germline assignment: CDR1 SGHDN and CDR2 FVKESK. CDR3 loop: CASSSTRMSTEAFF. CDR3 nucleotides: TGTGCCAGCAGCTCGACACGAATGAGCACTGAAGCTTTCTTT.

With respect to this clone: The junction does not match germline at one end; this may be a read error. The rearrangement links TRBV7-7 to TRBJ2-5; TRBD2 aligns across 8 bases. This CDR3 has 15 residues. Per the germline V gene, CDR1 is SSHAT and CDR2 is FNYEAQ (reference sequence). The CDR3 is CASSLTSGGGETQYF. The CDR3 DNA follows: TGTGCTAGCAGCTTAACTAGCGGAGGAGGGGAGACCCAGTACTTC.

The V and J genes are TRBV19 and TRBJ2-7, with TRBD2 as a possible D gene (6 bases). Deletions cut 10 bases from V and 0 bases from J, with 13 bases between. CDR3 size: 13 residues. Germline V gene lookup returns CDR1 LNHDA and CDR2 SQIVND (reference sequence). CDR3 sequence (DNA): TGTGCCACCTCAGTAGCGGTCTCCTACGAGCAGTACTTC. Protein product: CATSVAVSYEQYF.

This chain uses TRBV6-6 with TRBJ2-7, with D possibly matching TRBD2 (5 bases). There are 16 residues in the CDR3. Germline lookup yields CDR1 MNHNY and CDR2 SVGAGI (reference sequence). V gave up 4 bases and J gave up 1 base, with 17 bases separating them. CDR3 bases: TGTGCCAGCAGTTCGCGGGCTCAACTACGATCCTACGAGCAGTACTTC. It translates to CASSSRAQLRSYEQYF.

The genes are TRBV19 and TRBJ2-7; the match to TRBD2 covers 9 bases. There are 15 residues in the CDR3. The ends lost 6 bases at V and 4 bases at J; junction bases unmatched: 10. Germline V gene data show CDR1 as LNHDA and CDR2 as SQIVND (reference sequence). CDR3 DNA sequence: TGTGCCAGTAGAGGTGTGGCTAGCGGGGAATACGAGCAGTACTTC. The encoded protein is CASRGVASGEYEQYF. Together with reference TRBV19 and TRBJ2-7, the CDR3 gives the full variable domain: DGGITQSPKYLFRKEGQNVTLSCEQNLNHDAMYWYRQDPGQGLRLIYYSQIVNDFQKGDIAEGYSVSREKKESFPLTVTSAQKNPTAFYLCASRGVASGEYEQYFGPGTRLTVT.

This clone occurred once. CDR3 loop: CASSDLGLAGDYEQYF. The CDR3 coding sequence is TGTGCCAGCAGTGACCTTGGACTAGCGGGAGATTACGAGCAGTACTTC. The chain links TRBV2 to TRBJ2-7, with 13 nucleotides matching TRBD2. Germline V gene data show CDR1 as SNHLY and CDR2 as FYNNEI. The CDR3 length is 16 residues. With 3 bases clipped from V and 4 bases from J, the junction kept 6 bases outside the gene matches. Full variable domain (outside the CDR3, taken from reference TRBV2 and TRBJ2-7): EPEVTQTPSHQVTQMGQEVILRCVPISNHLYFYWYRQILGQKVEFLVSFYNNEISEKSEIFDDQFSVERPDGSNFTLKIRSTKLEDSAMYFCASSDLGLAGDYEQYFGPGTRLTVT.

This chain links TRBV7-9 with TRBJ1-2, with a tentative D call TRBD1 (6 bases). Between the trimmed V and J ends, which lost 3 bases and 3 bases, there was a span of 11 bases. CDR3 length: 14 residues. Germline V gene data show CDR1 as SEHNR and CDR2 as FQNEAQ (reference sequence). In DNA form, the CDR3 reads TGTGCCAGCAGCTTCCTGGACAGAGACTATGGCTACACCTTC. Translating it yields CASSFLDRDYGYTF.

DNA of the CDR3: TGTGCCAGCGGGGGACTAGCGGGCCAGACCTACAATGAGCAGTTCTTC. It yields the protein CASGGLAGQTYNEQFF. This rearrangement joins TRBV2 to TRBJ2-1; 12 bases agree with TRBD2. The V segment lost 8 bases and the J segment 2 bases; nucleotides outside the gene matches: 7. The CDR3 runs 16 residues. CDR1 and CDR2 (germline): SNHLY, FYNNEI.

The table lists this clone with a count of one. The chain combines TRBV5-6 with TRBJ1-2, with a tentative D call TRBD1 (5 bases). The CDR3 spans 12 residues. Trimming pared 10 bases from V and 7 bases from J, leaving 17 bases between. The germline V gene has CDR1 SGHDT and CDR2 YYEEEE. The CDR3 here is CAQLRGVGGYTF. The CDR3 DNA follows: TGTGCCCAACTGCGAGGGGTGGGTGGCTACACCTTC.

This clone appeared a single time. The chain carries TRBV6-1 and TRBJ1-6, with D possibly TRBD1 on 6 matching bases. V dropped 4 bases and J dropped 0 bases, with 16 bases sitting between them. The CDR3 has 18 amino acids. The germline gives CDR1 MNHNS, CDR2 SASEGT. Here the CDR3 DNA reads TGTGCCAGCAGTGGGGATAGAGGACAGAGCTCCTATAATTCACCCCTCCACTTT. Protein sequence: CASSGDRGQSSYNSPLHF.

This clone was picked up one time. The chain is built from TRBV12-5 and TRBJ1-1; 8 bases align to TRBD1. V dropped 7 bases and J dropped 4; count of bases not matched to a gene: 5. This CDR3 region has 13 residues. Germline V gives CDR1 LGHNT, CDR2 FRNRAP. Written as DNA, the CDR3 is TGTGCTAGTGCCCCTGACAGGGGCACTGAAGCTTTCTTT. The encoded protein is CASAPDRGTEAFF.

The J gene is TRBJ1-5, the V gene TRBV5-1; a weak D match, TRBD1 (5 bases). V shed 3 bases and J shed 0 bases, with 13 bases lying between them. Germline lookup yields CDR1 SGHRS and CDR2 YFSETQ. CDR3 length: 16 amino acids. The CDR3 protein is CASSYAGSFSNQPQHF. CDR3 nucleotide sequence: TGCGCCAGCAGCTATGCAGGGAGTTTTAGCAATCAGCCCCAGCATTTT.

The chain joins TRBV7-2 to TRBJ2-5; unclear D gene. Per germline, CDR1 SGHTA and CDR2 FQGNSA. This CDR3 comprises 13 residues. Between the trimmed V and J ends, which lost 1 base and 6 bases, there was a span of 9 bases. The CDR3 loop reads CASSLDLLQTQYF. The CDR3 bases are TGTGCCAGCAGCTTAGACCTTCTACAGACCCAGTACTTC.

This clone showed up just once. The chain employs TRBV19 and TRBJ2-3, with D unresolved. V dropped 7 bases and J dropped 7 bases, with 12 bases sitting between them. The CDR3 runs to 12 residues. Germline V gene lookup returns CDR1 LNHDA and CDR2 SQIVND (reference sequence). CDR3 protein: CASKPDGHTQYF. CDR3 sequence (DNA): TGTGCCAGTAAGCCAGACGGCCATACGCAGTATTTT.

The gene calls are TRBV7-2 and TRBJ2-2; TRBD2 agrees at 7 bases. This CDR3 is 17 amino acids long. With V trimmed by 2 bases and J by 0 bases, 6 bases remained unmatched. Per the germline V gene, CDR1 is SGHTA and CDR2 is FQGNSA. CDR3 loop: CASSLSWGGSNTGELFF. DNA for the CDR3: TGTGCCAGCAGCTTAAGTTGGGGGGGATCGAACACCGGGGAGCTGTTTTTT.